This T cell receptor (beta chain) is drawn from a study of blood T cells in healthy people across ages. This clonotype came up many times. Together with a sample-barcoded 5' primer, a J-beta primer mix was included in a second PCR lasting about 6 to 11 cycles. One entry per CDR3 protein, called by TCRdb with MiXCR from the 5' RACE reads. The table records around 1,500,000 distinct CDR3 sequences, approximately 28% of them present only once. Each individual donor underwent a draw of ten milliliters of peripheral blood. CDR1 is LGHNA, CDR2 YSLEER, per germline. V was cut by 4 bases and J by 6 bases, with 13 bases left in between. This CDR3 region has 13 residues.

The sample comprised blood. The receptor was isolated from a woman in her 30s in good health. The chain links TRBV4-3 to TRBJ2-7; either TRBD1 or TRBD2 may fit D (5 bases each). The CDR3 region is CASSPGPTREQYF. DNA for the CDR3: TGCGCCAGCAGCCCGGGACCCACGCGCGAGCAGTACTTC.